A single sample is the source of the 19 T cell receptor beta chains below, sequenced in a study of OX40 agonist ivuxolimab in advanced cancers. Clones were sequenced by immunoSEQ multiplex PCR, and TCRdb holds only the in-frame ones, with some missing. The profile covers under 100,000 clones, with about four fifths appearing a single time and roughly 0.5% taken by the ten largest. The source material was CD4+ or CD8+ T cells sorted from blood, sampled in a trial of the OX40 agonist ivuxolimab. Receptor source: an adult with an advanced solid tumor such as melanoma, head and neck, liver or kidney cancer.

This sequence joins TRBV7-2 and TRBJ1-1; D remains unclear. The CDR3 sequence is 13 residues long. V lost 3 bases to trimming and J lost 0 bases, with 5 bases between them. Looked up from germline, CDR1 is SGHTA and CDR2 is FQGNSA. The CDR3 region is CASSFAMNTEAFF. The DNA for the CDR3 is TGTGCCAGCAGCTTCGCCATGAACACTGAAGCTTTCTTT.

This clone has a single count. The chain combines TRBV9 with TRBJ1-5, with TRBD1 matching 10 bases. Looked up from germline, CDR1 is SGDLS and CDR2 is YYNGEE. V lost 3 bases, J lost 1 base, and 1 base stayed unmatched. The CDR3 has 15 residues. The CDR3 protein is CASSEGQGSNQPQHF. The CDR3 bases are TGTGCCAGCAGCGAGGGACAGGGGAGCAATCAGCCCCAGCATTTT.

This clone turned up a few times. This chain joins TRBV19 and TRBJ1-1; D perhaps matches TRBD1 (5 bases). Trimming took 7 bases from V and 3 from J, leaving 18 bases between them. The CDR3 runs to 15 residues. Per the germline V gene, CDR1 is LNHDA and CDR2 is SQIVND (reference sequence). CDR3 sequence reads: CASTVGRVLDTEAFF. The DNA of the CDR3 is TGTGCCAGTACCGTGGGGCGGGTCCTGGACACTGAAGCTTTCTTT. The whole variable domain, remainder taken from reference TRBV19 and TRBJ1-1, is DGGITQSPKYLFRKEGQNVTLSCEQNLNHDAMYWYRQDPGQGLRLIYYSQIVNDFQKGDIAEGYSVSREKKESFPLTVTSAQKNPTAFYLCASTVGRVLDTEAFFGQGTRLTVV.

The J gene is TRBJ2-7, the V gene TRBV5-1; D is possibly TRBD1 or TRBD2 (5 bases each). V was pared by 1 base and J by 5 bases, with 16 bases between. The CDR3 length is 15 residues. Germline CDR1 is SGHRS and CDR2 is YFSETQ. CDR3: CASSLRLGDPHEQYF. CDR3 sequence (DNA): TGCGCCAGCAGCTTGCGGTTAGGGGACCCCCACGAGCAGTACTTC. Full variable domain (outside the CDR3, taken from reference TRBV5-1 and TRBJ2-7): KAGVTQTPRYLIKTRGQQVTLSCSPISGHRSVSWYQQTPGQGLQFLFEYFSETQRNKGNFPGRFSGRQFSNSRSEMNVSTLELGDSALYLCASSLRLGDPHEQYFGPGTRLTVT.

DNA for the CDR3: TGTGCCAGCAGCTTAGGCAGGGGTTTGGTCTCGTACACTGAAGCTTTCTTT. Residues: CASSLGRGLVSYTEAFF. J is TRBJ1-1 and V is TRBV7-9, with D possibly matching TRBD1 (6 bases). The CDR3 loop spans 17 amino acids. V lost 1 base to trimming and J lost 3 bases, with 18 bases between them. CDR1 and CDR2 (germline): SEHNR, FQNEAQ (reference sequence).

Written as DNA, the CDR3 is TGTGCCAGTAGTATTGGGGGGACAGGGGGCTGGGGCCCGTCCTACAATGAGCAGTTCTTC. Its translation: CASSIGGTGGWGPSYNEQFF. The V and J genes are TRBV19 and TRBJ2-1; 12 nucleotides match TRBD1. The germline gives CDR1 LNHDA, CDR2 SQIVND (reference sequence). J gave up 1 base and V 3 bases, and 13 bases lay outside the gene matches. This CDR3 is 20 amino acids long.

This clone turned up a few times. The chain uses TRBV5-6 and TRBJ1-2; TRBD1 might be the D (6 bases). The length of the CDR3 is 17 residues. Trimming shortened V by 4 bases and J by 4 bases, and 23 bases separated the two germline ends. Germline V CDR1 and CDR2: SGHDT, YYEEEE. The DNA of the CDR3 is TGTGCCAGCAGCCCGGGGGGCGCGGGAGGCGCCACCTATGGCTACACCTTC. It specifies CASSPGGAGGATYGYTF.

The chain carries TRBV9 and TRBJ2-2, with TRBD2 matching 9 bases. CDR3 length: 15 residues. The germline gives CDR1 SGDLS, CDR2 YYNGEE. After removal of 4 bases from V and 6 bases from J, the junction contained 7 bases not matched to a gene. The CDR3, as DNA: TGTGCCAGCAGCCCCAGGATAGCGGGAGCCGGGGAGCTGTTTTTT. Translated, it gives CASSPRIAGAGELFF. The entire variable domain, with the rest obtained from reference TRBV9 and TRBJ2-2, is as follows: DSGVTQTPKHLITATGQRVTLRCSPRSGDLSVYWYQQSLDQGLQFLIQYYNGEERAKGNILERFSAQQFPDLHSELNLSSLELGDSALYFCASSPRIAGAGELFFGEGSRLTVL.

This chain joins TRBV2 and TRBJ2-5, with D hard to call. V was clipped by 3 bases and J by 5 bases, with 10 bases between them. Germline CDR1 is SNHLY and CDR2 is FYNNEI. This CDR3 comprises 13 residues. The DNA of the CDR3 is TGTGCCAGCAGTGATAAATCGCCGGAGACCCAGTACTTC. Translation gives CASSDKSPETQYF. Filled out from reference TRBV2 and TRBJ2-5, the complete variable domain reads EPEVTQTPSHQVTQMGQEVILRCVPISNHLYFYWYRQILGQKVEFLVSFYNNEISEKSEIFDDQFSVERPDGSNFTLKIRSTKLEDSAMYFCASSDKSPETQYFGPGTRLLVL.

The chain recombines TRBV6-5 with TRBJ2-7; perhaps TRBD1 as D (6 bases). This CDR3 has 15 residues. Deletions cut 2 bases from V and 1 base from J, with 12 bases between. Germline V gives CDR1 MNHEY, CDR2 SVGAGI. The CDR3 coding sequence is TGTGCCAGCAGTTACGCAGGGGAAAGGTCCTACGAGCAGTACTTC. Protein: CASSYAGERSYEQYF.

The V gene is TRBV30, the J gene TRBJ2-7, with no clear D. Germline-derived CDR1 and CDR2 are GTSNPN and SVGIG (reference sequence). Trimming left V 0 bases short and J 0 bases short, with 3 bases between. This CDR3 has 12 amino acids. CDR3 sequence reads: CAWSVSSYEQYF. In DNA, the CDR3 is TGTGCCTGGAGTGTTAGCTCCTACGAGCAGTACTTC.

This clone was counted a few times. The gene calls are TRBV28 and TRBJ1-2; D gene uncertain. Germline V CDR1 and CDR2: MDHEN, SYDVKM. CDR3 length: 13 amino acids. Trimming removed 3 bases at V and 6 bases at J, with 11 bases between. The CDR3 loop is CASSLVILHGYTF. DNA for the CDR3: TGTGCCAGCAGTTTGGTGATTCTGCATGGCTACACCTTC.

The chain couples TRBV7-9 to TRBJ2-5; D remains ambiguous. There are 13 residues in the CDR3. Deletions cut 4 bases from V and 4 bases from J, with 10 bases between. In germline, CDR1 is SEHNR, CDR2 FQNEAQ (reference sequence). For the CDR3, the DNA is TGTGCCAGCAGCTCTCACGCCGTAGAGACCCAGTACTTC. It codes for CASSSHAVETQYF.

V is TRBV4-3 and J is TRBJ1-4; tentatively, D is TRBD1 (5 bases). Germline V gene data show CDR1 as LGHNA and CDR2 as YSLEER. V lost 4 bases, J lost 0 bases, and 9 bases lay in between. There are 15 residues in the CDR3. The CDR3 spells CASSPSGSTNEKLFF. CDR3 bases: TGCGCCAGCAGCCCCTCAGGGTCAACTAATGAAAAACTGTTTTTT.

Only a few counts were recorded for this clone. Other nucleotide sequences from this sample produce the same CDR3. The chain recombines TRBV7-2 with TRBJ1-2; no clear D gene. The germline V and J ends were trimmed by 5 bases and 5 bases, with 9 bases remaining between them. CDR3 length: 12 amino acids. CDR1 is SGHTA and CDR2 is FQGNSA in the germline V gene. CDR3 nucleotide sequence: TGTGCCAGCAGCCTCGAAGGGTATGGCTACACCTTC. Translation: CASSLEGYGYTF.

The chain uses TRBV4-3 and TRBJ2-7; no reliable D call. The CDR3 spans 15 residues. The germline CDR1 and CDR2 sequences are LGHNA and YSLEER. Trimming shortened V by 0 bases and J by 4 bases, and 13 bases separated the two germline ends. The DNA for the CDR3 is TGCGCCAGCAGCCAAGATACAGCTACCCTATACGAGCAGTACTTC. Translation gives CASSQDTATLYEQYF.

CDR3 DNA: TGCGCCAGCAGCCTTGGGGACAGTAATTCACCCCTCCACTTT. This gives the protein CASSLGDSNSPLHF. This chain uses TRBV5-1 with TRBJ1-6; TRBD1 agrees at 7 bases. In germline, CDR1 is SGHRS, CDR2 YFSETQ. The CDR3 spans 14 residues. J lost 6 bases, V lost 4 bases, and 4 bases had no gene match. The full variable domain, rest sourced from reference TRBV5-1 and TRBJ1-6, is KAGVTQTPRYLIKTRGQQVTLSCSPISGHRSVSWYQQTPGQGLQFLFEYFSETQRNKGNFPGRFSGRQFSNSRSEMNVSTLELGDSALYLCASSLGDSNSPLHFGNGTRLTVT.

This clone turned up a few times. This chain links TRBV4-1 with TRBJ1-4; 10 bases map to TRBD1. Losses at the gene ends were 2 bases for V and 4 bases for J; bases not matched to a gene: 7. CDR3 length equals 17 residues. Per germline, CDR1 MGHRA and CDR2 YSYEKL. The DNA for the CDR3 is TGCGCCAGCAGCCAACCTAGACAGGGGGCGCGTAATGAAAAACTGTTTTTT. This gives the protein CASSQPRQGARNEKLFF.

J is TRBJ1-3 and V is TRBV5-1; D not certain. Germline-derived CDR1 and CDR2 are SGHRS and YFSETQ. V lost 2 bases to trimming and J lost 0 bases, with 9 bases between them. This CDR3 contains 15 residues. DNA for the CDR3: TGCGCCAGCAGCTTTGGCGGCTACTCTGGAAACACCATATATTTT. It specifies CASSFGGYSGNTIYF.